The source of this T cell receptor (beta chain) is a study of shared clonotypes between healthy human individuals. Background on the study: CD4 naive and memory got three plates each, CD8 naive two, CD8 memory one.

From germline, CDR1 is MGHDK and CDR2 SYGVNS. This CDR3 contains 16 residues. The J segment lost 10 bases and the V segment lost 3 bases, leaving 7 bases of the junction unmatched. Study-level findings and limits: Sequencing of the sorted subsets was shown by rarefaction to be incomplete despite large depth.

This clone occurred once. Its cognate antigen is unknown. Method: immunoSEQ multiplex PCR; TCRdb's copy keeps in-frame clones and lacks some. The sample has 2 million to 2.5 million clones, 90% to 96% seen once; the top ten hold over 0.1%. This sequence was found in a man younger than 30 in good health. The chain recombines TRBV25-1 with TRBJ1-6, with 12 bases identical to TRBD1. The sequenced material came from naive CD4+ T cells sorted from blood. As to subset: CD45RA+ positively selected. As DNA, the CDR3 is TGTGCCAGCAGTGATTCTCGGGACAGGGGGCTCTCACCCCTCCACTTT. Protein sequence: CASSDSRDRGLSPLHF.